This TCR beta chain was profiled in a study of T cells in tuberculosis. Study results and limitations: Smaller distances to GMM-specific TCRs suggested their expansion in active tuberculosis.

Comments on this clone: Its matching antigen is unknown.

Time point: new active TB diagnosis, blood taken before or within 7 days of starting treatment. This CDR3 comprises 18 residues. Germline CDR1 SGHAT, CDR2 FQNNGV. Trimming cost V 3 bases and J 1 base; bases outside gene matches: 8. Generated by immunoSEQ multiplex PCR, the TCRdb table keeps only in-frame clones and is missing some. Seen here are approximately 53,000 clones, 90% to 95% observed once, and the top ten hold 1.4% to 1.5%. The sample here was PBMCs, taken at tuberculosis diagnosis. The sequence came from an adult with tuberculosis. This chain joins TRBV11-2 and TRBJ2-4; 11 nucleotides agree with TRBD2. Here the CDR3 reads CASSLGVAGGFAKNIQYF. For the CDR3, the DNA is TGTGCCAGCAGCTTGGGGGTAGCGGGAGGGTTCGCCAAAAACATTCAGTACTTC.